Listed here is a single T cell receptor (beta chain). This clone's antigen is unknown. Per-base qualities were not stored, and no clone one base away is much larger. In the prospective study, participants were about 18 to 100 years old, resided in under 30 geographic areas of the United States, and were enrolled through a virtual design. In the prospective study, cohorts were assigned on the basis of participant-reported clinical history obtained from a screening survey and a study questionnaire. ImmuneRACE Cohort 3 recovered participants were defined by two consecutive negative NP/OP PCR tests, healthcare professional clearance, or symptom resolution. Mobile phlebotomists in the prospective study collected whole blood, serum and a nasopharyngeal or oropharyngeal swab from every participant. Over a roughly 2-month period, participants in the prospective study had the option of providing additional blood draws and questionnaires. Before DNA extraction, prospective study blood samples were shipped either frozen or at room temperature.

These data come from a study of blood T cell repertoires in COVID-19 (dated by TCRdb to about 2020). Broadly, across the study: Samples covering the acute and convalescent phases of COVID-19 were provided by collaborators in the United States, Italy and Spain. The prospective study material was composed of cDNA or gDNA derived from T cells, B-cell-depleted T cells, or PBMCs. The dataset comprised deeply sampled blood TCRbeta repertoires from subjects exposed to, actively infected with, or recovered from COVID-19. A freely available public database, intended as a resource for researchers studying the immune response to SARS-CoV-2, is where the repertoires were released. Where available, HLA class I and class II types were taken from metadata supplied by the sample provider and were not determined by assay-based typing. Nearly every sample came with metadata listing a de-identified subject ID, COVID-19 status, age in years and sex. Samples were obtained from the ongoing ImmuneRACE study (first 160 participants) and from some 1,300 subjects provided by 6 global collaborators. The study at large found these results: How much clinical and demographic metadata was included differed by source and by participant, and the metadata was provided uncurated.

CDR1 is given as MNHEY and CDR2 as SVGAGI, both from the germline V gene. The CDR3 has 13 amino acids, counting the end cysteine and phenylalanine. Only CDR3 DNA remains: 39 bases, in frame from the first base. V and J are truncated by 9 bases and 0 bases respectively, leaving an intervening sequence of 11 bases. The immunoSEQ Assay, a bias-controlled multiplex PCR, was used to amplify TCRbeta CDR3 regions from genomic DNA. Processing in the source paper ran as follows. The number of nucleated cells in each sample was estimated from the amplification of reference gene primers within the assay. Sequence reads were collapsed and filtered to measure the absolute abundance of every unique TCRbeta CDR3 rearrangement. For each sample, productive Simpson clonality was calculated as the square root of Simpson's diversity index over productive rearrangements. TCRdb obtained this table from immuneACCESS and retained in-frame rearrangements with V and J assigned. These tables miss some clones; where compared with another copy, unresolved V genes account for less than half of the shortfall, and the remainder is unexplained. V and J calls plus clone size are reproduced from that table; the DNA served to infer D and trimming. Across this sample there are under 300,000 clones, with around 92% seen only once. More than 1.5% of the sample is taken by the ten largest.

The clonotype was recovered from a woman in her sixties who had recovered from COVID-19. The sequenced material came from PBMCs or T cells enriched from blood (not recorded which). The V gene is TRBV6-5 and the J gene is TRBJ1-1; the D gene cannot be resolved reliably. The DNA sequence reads TGTGCCAGTCGGTATGTGATGAACACTGAAGCTTTCTTT. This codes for CASRYVMNTEAFF.